Listed below are T cell receptor beta chains from one sample, sequenced in a study of OX40 agonist ivuxolimab in advanced cancers. Only in-frame clones appear in the TCRdb table, and some are missing; sequencing was by immunoSEQ multiplex PCR. This table has about 79,000 clones, 75% to 95% appearing once. Sequencing was performed on CD4+ or CD8+ T cells sorted from blood, taken in a trial of the OX40 agonist ivuxolimab. The receptors were gathered from an adult with an advanced solid tumor such as melanoma, head and neck, liver or kidney cancer. CDR3s include the opening cysteine and the closing phenylalanine or tryptophan. Size values are once, few and many counts, or a class for expanded clones, and some rows have none.

len: 15; v_gene: TRBV5-1; abundance: NA; CDR3aa: CASSPSGGDTDTQYF
len: 14; v_gene: TRBV5-1; abundance: NA; CDR3aa: CASSLEAGRETQYF
len: 15; v_gene: TRBV28; abundance: NA; CDR3aa: CASGTSGTSGIEQYF
len: 17; v_gene: TRBV10-3; abundance: NA; CDR3aa: CAISATAAKQGSTEAFF
len: 14; v_gene: TRBV5-1; abundance: once; CDR3aa: CASSKGAVGAEAFF
len: 15; v_gene: TRBV29-1; abundance: NA; CDR3aa: CSVAFQGLGNQPQHF
len: 16; v_gene: TRBV27; abundance: NA; CDR3aa: CASSRLDRSSYNEQFF
len: 16; v_gene: TRBV9; abundance: NA; CDR3aa: CASSVGRTPTRNTIYF
len: 18; v_gene: TRBV11-3; abundance: NA; CDR3aa: CASSQTSGSGVVPDTQYF
len: 14; v_gene: TRBV6-6; abundance: NA; CDR3aa: CASSRPGQGGEQYF
len: 13; v_gene: TRBV7-3; abundance: NA; CDR3aa: CASSLGLTNEQFF
len: 15; v_gene: TRBV7-3; abundance: once; CDR3aa: CASSRSLSRGSPLHF
len: 14; v_gene: TRBV27; abundance: NA; CDR3aa: CASSLSRLGVTQYF
len: 11; v_gene: TRBV20-1; abundance: once; CDR3aa: CSTTGVHGYTF
len: 15; v_gene: TRBV5-1; abundance: few; CDR3aa: CASSLAGDYDQPQHF
len: 15; v_gene: TRBV28; abundance: NA; CDR3aa: CASSSAGSGANVLTF
len: 15; v_gene: TRBV4-1; abundance: NA; CDR3aa: CASSRPDRDNYGYTF
len: 18; v_gene: TRBV4-1; abundance: once; CDR3aa: CASSQTSLMRQGSYEQYF
len: 15; v_gene: TRBV9; abundance: NA; CDR3aa: CASSVGATGANVLTF
len: 15; v_gene: TRBV5-1; abundance: once; CDR3aa: CASSLAGTGVNEQFF
len: 14; v_gene: TRBV30; abundance: NA; CDR3aa: CAWTSSGKNQPQHF
len: 13; v_gene: TRBV19; abundance: NA; CDR3aa: CASTLDKNQPQHF
len: 13; v_gene: TRBV6-1; abundance: NA; CDR3aa: CASSDALSYEQYF
len: 16; v_gene: TRBV5-4; abundance: once; CDR3aa: CASSLAPAGMTTEAFF
len: 12; v_gene: TRBV9; abundance: NA; CDR3aa: CASSRDGYEQYF
len: 18; v_gene: TRBV7-8; abundance: NA; CDR3aa: CASSLIISRLAGTYEQYF
len: 16; v_gene: TRBV4-2; abundance: NA; CDR3aa: CASSHPGPQSNQPQHF
len: 15; v_gene: TRBV5-4; abundance: NA; CDR3aa: CASSPGLADTGELFF
len: 12; v_gene: TRBV5-1; abundance: NA; CDR3aa: CASSFQGYEQYF
len: 15; v_gene: TRBV9; abundance: NA; CDR3aa: CASSKRAGAKNIQYF